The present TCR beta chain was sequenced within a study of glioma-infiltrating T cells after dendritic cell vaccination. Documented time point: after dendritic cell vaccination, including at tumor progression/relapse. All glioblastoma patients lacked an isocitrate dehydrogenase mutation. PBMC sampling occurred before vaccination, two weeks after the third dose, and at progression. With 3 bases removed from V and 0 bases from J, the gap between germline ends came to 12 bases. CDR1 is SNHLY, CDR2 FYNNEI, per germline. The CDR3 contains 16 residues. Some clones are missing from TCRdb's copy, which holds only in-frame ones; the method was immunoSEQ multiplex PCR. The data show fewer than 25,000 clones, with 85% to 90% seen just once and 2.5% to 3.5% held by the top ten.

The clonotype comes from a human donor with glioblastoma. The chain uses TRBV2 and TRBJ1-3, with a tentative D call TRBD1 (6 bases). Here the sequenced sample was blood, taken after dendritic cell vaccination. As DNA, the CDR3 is TGTGCCAGCAGTGAGGACAGACTAAACTCTGGAAACACCATATATTTT. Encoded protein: CASSEDRLNSGNTIYF.